Following are 2 T cell receptor beta chains from one sample sequenced in a study of blood T cell repertoires in COVID-19. Only in-frame clones appear in the TCRdb table, and some are missing; sequencing was by immunoSEQ multiplex PCR. The sample lists a few hundred thousand clones, roughly 83% occurring once. The sequencing input was peripheral blood. These receptors originate from an elderly man with acute or convalescent COVID-19.

This clone was seen a handful of times. The V call is TRBV7-8, the J call TRBJ2-1; D possibly corresponds to TRBD2 (5 bases). CDR1 is SGHVS, CDR2 FQNEAQ, per germline. V lost 4 bases and J 1 base, leaving 8 bases between the germline ends. This CDR3 is 14 amino acids long. The CDR3 nucleotides are TGTGCCAGCAGCTACTCGGGGTCCTACAATGAGCAGTTCTTC. Translating gives CASSYSGSYNEQFF.

Comments on this clone: A junction end diverges from the germline sequence, so it may reflect a read error. V is TRBV5-5 and J is TRBJ2-7; 7 positions agree with TRBD1. The germline V gene has CDR1 SGHKS and CDR2 YYEKEE (reference sequence). The CDR3 spans 14 residues. Here the CDR3 reads CATSPGQSSYEQYF. CDR3 DNA: TGTGCCACCAGCCCGGGACAGTCCTCCTACGAGCAGTACTTC.